Below, 18 T cell receptor beta chains from the same sample are listed, as sequenced in a study of neoadjuvant anti-PD-1 for oral cavity cancer. The table came from immunoSEQ multiplex PCR; TCRdb's copy has only in-frame clones and leaves some out. The table records thousands of clones, about 78% of them present only once. Sequences were derived from PBMCs, sampled before nivolumab (anti-PD-1) treatment. These TCRs come from a person aged 35-79 years with oral cavity squamous cell carcinoma.

The chain links TRBV5-6 to TRBJ2-7; D is uncertain. This CDR3 contains 12 residues. Germline lookup yields CDR1 SGHDT and CDR2 YYEEEE. The V end was cut by 5 bases, the J end by 3 bases, with 9 bases between. Written as DNA, the CDR3 is TGTGCCAGCAGTCACAGTTACTACGAGCAGTACTTC. Its translation is CASSHSYYEQYF.

This clone was seen only a few times. The CDR3 nucleotides read TGTGCCGCGGGACAGGGGCACACTGAAGCTTTCTTT. This translates into CAAGQGHTEAFF. The chain recombines TRBV10-3 with TRBJ1-1, with 10 nucleotides matching TRBD1. V trimming: 11 bases; J trimming: 3 bases; junction bases outside the gene matches: 3. There are 12 residues in the CDR3. Germline values: CDR1 ENHRY, CDR2 SYGVKD.

The rearrangement uses TRBV15 and TRBJ2-3; D may be TRBD1 (6 bases). V was pared by 3 bases and J by 0 bases, with 10 bases between. CDR1 LNHNV and CDR2 YYDKDF come from the germline V gene (reference sequence). The CDR3 has 15 amino acids. The CDR3 nucleotides are TGTGCCACCAGCAGCGGACAGTTTAGCACAGATACGCAGTATTTT. Translated, it gives CATSSGQFSTDTQYF.

The chain recombines TRBV5-1 with TRBJ2-5, with D unresolved. This CDR3 has 15 amino acids. Germline V lookup: CDR1 SGHRS, CDR2 YFSETQ. The germline V and J ends were trimmed by 0 bases and 5 bases, with 14 bases remaining between them. In nucleotides, the CDR3 is TGCGCCAGCAGCTTGGCTCGGAGATCTTTCGAGACCCAGTACTTC. It is translated as CASSLARRSFETQYF.

The chain is built from TRBV5-4 and TRBJ2-7; 9 bases match TRBD1. The CDR3 contains 15 residues. Germline CDR1 SGHNT, CDR2 YYREEE (reference sequence). V lost 4 bases, J lost 5 bases, and 10 bases stayed unmatched. This CDR3 reads CASSPWTGVKHEQYF. The CDR3 region has the DNA TGTGCCAGCAGCCCCTGGACAGGGGTCAAGCACGAGCAGTACTTC.

This sequence joins TRBV4-2 and TRBJ2-2, with 10 bases matching TRBD2. Losses at the gene ends were 4 bases for V and 3 bases for J; bases not matched to a gene: 14. Germline CDR1 is LGHNA and CDR2 is YNFKEQ. There are 19 residues in the CDR3. The CDR3 DNA reads as TGTGCCAGCAGCCTCCAGGCCCCGAGAGCGGGGGGGTACACCGGGGAGCTGTTTTTT. It translates to CASSLQAPRAGGYTGELFF.

This clone was seen a handful of times. This chain links TRBV11-2 with TRBJ2-7; D is possibly TRBD2 (5 bases). The CDR3 spans 16 residues. Germline V gene data show CDR1 as SGHAT and CDR2 as FQNNGV. The V and J ends lost 2 bases and 0 bases respectively, with 14 bases between them. The CDR3 spells CASSLTFGDSSYEQYF. The CDR3 DNA reads TGTGCCAGCAGCTTAACTTTCGGGGATAGCTCCTACGAGCAGTACTTC.

The V call is TRBV6-1, the J call TRBJ2-3, with 10 bases lining up with TRBD2. Trimming cost V 1 base and J 4 bases; bases outside gene matches: 2. The CDR3 is 15 amino acids. Germline V gene lookup returns CDR1 MNHNS and CDR2 SASEGT. The DNA for the CDR3 is TGTGCCAGCAGTGAAGTTAGCGGGGGGCCAGATACGCAGTATTTT. Its translation: CASSEVSGGPDTQYF.

This chain joins TRBV5-6 and TRBJ1-3; a weak D match, TRBD1 (6 bases). The CDR3 runs to 15 residues. Germline V gives CDR1 SGHDT, CDR2 YYEEEE. The V gene lost 2 bases and the J gene lost 1 base, with 10 bases spanning the gap. The DNA of the CDR3 is TGTGCCAGCAGCTTAGAAGGGGGTTCTGGAAACACCATATATTTT. Encoded protein: CASSLEGGSGNTIYF.

This chain connects TRBV5-1 to TRBJ2-7, with 14 bases identical to TRBD2. J lost 6 bases, V lost 0 bases, and 14 bases had no gene match. The germline gives CDR1 SGHRS, CDR2 YFSETQ. CDR3 length: 19 residues. CDR3 coding DNA: TGCGCCAGCAGCTTGGCGCCGGGACTAGCGGGGGCCGGAACGGGCGAGCAGTACTTC. Protein product: CASSLAPGLAGAGTGEQYF.

The V and J genes are TRBV10-3 and TRBJ2-5; tentatively, D is TRBD2 (6 bases). Germline CDR1 ENHRY, CDR2 SYGVKD. V was shortened by 5 bases and J by 4 bases, with 11 bases between the two germline ends. This CDR3 contains 13 residues. CDR3 sequence: CAISQPGVETQYF. The CDR3 nucleotides are TGTGCCATCAGTCAACCGGGGGTAGAGACCCAGTACTTC.

This chain uses TRBV7-2 with TRBJ2-5, with TRBD2 as a possible D gene (7 bases). This CDR3 contains 15 residues. Germline V CDR1 and CDR2: SGHTA, FQGNSA. Between the trimmed V and J ends, which lost 7 bases and 5 bases, there was a span of 20 bases. The CDR3 DNA follows: TGTGCCAGCACCCCCTTCGGAGGGGGAGGGGAGACCCAGTACTTC. It specifies CASTPFGGGGETQYF. The whole variable domain, remainder taken from reference TRBV7-2 and TRBJ2-5, is GAGVSQSPSNKVTEKGKDVELRCDPISGHTALYWYRQSLGQGLEFLIYFQGNSAPDKSGLPSDRFSAERTGGSVSTLTIQRTQQEDSAVYLCASTPFGGGGETQYFGPGTRLLVL.

V is TRBV2 and J is TRBJ2-5, with TRBD2 matching 9 bases. The germline V gene encodes CDR1 SNHLY and CDR2 FYNNEI. The CDR3 has 15 amino acids. V dropped 5 bases and J dropped 2; count of bases not matched to a gene: 6. This chain's CDR3 is CASSNLRGGQETQYF. CDR3 bases: TGTGCCAGCAGTAACTTGCGGGGGGGTCAAGAGACCCAGTACTTC. The full variable domain, its missing parts supplied by reference TRBV2 and TRBJ2-5, is EPEVTQTPSHQVTQMGQEVILRCVPISNHLYFYWYRQILGQKVEFLVSFYNNEISEKSEIFDDQFSVERPDGSNFTLKIRSTKLEDSAMYFCASSNLRGGQETQYFGPGTRLLVL.

This clone was observed a handful of times. The chain couples TRBV5-1 to TRBJ1-2; 8 bases are a match to TRBD1. The CDR3 contains 15 residues. J lost 2 bases, V lost 0 bases, and 3 bases had no gene match. Germline assignment: CDR1 SGHRS and CDR2 YFSETQ. The CDR3: CASSLVRQGNYGYTF. The CDR3 region has the DNA TGCGCCAGCAGCTTGGTGAGACAGGGGAACTATGGCTACACCTTC.

CDR3 sequence: CASSLRGATNEKLFF. The CDR3 DNA sequence: TGTGCCAGCAGTTTGAGGGGTGCAACTAATGAAAAACTGTTTTTT. J is TRBJ1-4 and V is TRBV27; weak D call: TRBD1 (5 bases). Germline values: CDR1 MNHEY, CDR2 SMNVEV (reference sequence). V lost 3 bases, J lost 0 bases, and 8 bases lay in between. This CDR3 is 15 amino acids long.

The chain couples TRBV7-9 to TRBJ2-2; D remains ambiguous. The CDR3 is 14 residues long. The germline gives CDR1 SEHNR, CDR2 FQNEAQ (reference sequence). Trimming stripped 5 bases from V and 5 bases from J, with 12 bases between. The DNA of the CDR3 is TGTGCCAGCAGCGGTGGACGGACGACCGGGGAGCTGTTTTTT. This encodes CASSGGRTTGELFF.

In DNA, the CDR3 is TGTGCCAGCAGCTTTGCAGGCTACACTGAAGCTTTCTTT. It specifies CASSFAGYTEAFF. This chain links TRBV7-8 with TRBJ1-1; D unresolved. The germline CDR1 and CDR2 sequences are SGHVS and FQNEAQ. This CDR3 has 13 amino acids. The V gene lost 3 bases and the J gene lost 3 bases, with 8 bases spanning the gap.

This chain joins TRBV28 and TRBJ1-1; D unclear. The CDR3 has 13 residues. Trimming removed 7 bases at V and 0 bases at J, with 9 bases between. The germline CDR1 and CDR2 sequences are MDHEN and SYDVKM. The CDR3: CASINSLNTEAFF. DNA of the CDR3: TGTGCCAGCATTAACAGTCTGAACACTGAAGCTTTCTTT.